A single sample gave rise to the 25 T cell receptor beta chains below, sequenced in a study of blood T cell repertoires in COVID-19. Here immunoSEQ multiplex PCR was the method, and the copy in TCRdb shows in-frame clones only, minus some. The data contain 220,000 or so clones, 75% to 90% of them singletons. Sequencing was carried out using PBMCs or T cells enriched from blood (not recorded which). These receptors all come from a woman between 18 and 29 years old in a cohort exposed to, infected with or recovered from COVID-19 (not recorded which).

This clone has just a few counts. J is TRBJ1-2 and V is TRBV19; possibly TRBD1 for D (6 bases). This CDR3 spans 12 amino acids. V dropped 5 bases and J dropped 4 bases, with 8 bases sitting between them. The germline CDR1 and CDR2 sequences are LNHDA and SQIVND (reference sequence). CDR3 region: CASSSQGYGYTF. The DNA of the CDR3 is TGTGCCAGTAGTTCACAGGGCTATGGCTACACCTTC.

This clone was seen only a few times. The chain uses TRBV9 and TRBJ1-6; TRBD1 matches 9 bases. Per germline, CDR1 SGDLS and CDR2 YYNGEE. V shed 4 bases, J shed 10 bases, and the junction held 9 bases outside the gene matches. The CDR3 runs to 15 residues. As DNA, the CDR3 is TGTGCCAGCAGCCCCGACGGGACAGGGAGGTCACCCCTCCACTTT. Its protein is CASSPDGTGRSPLHF.

The V call is TRBV9, the J call TRBJ2-7; possibly TRBD1 for D (7 bases). This CDR3 spans 15 amino acids. The V end was cut by 4 bases, the J end by 2 bases, with 16 bases between. Germline-derived CDR1 and CDR2 are SGDLS and YYNGEE. As DNA, the CDR3 is TGTGCCAGCAGCCGGGGGCAGGGGGTTCCCTACGAGCAGTACTTC. Encoded protein: CASSRGQGVPYEQYF.

The V gene is TRBV28, the J gene TRBJ2-7, with a tentative D call TRBD2 (7 bases). The germline CDR1 and CDR2 sequences are MDHEN and SYDVKM. Trimming cost V 10 bases and J 6 bases, with 10 bases left between them. This CDR3 is 10 amino acids long. The CDR3: CAIGGPEQYF. The CDR3 DNA follows: TGTGCCATCGGGGGGCCCGAGCAGTACTTC.

This clone was counted once. This chain links TRBV19 with TRBJ2-3; TRBD2 aligns across 10 bases. J lost 4 bases, V lost 5 bases, and 12 bases had no gene match. The CDR3 runs 17 residues. Germline assignment: CDR1 LNHDA and CDR2 SQIVND (reference sequence). The CDR3 DNA sequence: TGTGCCAGTAGTCCCCACCTGGCTAGCGGGAGCCCAGATACGCAGTATTTT. This codes for CASSPHLASGSPDTQYF.

This sequence joins TRBV27 and TRBJ1-1; the match to TRBD1 covers 8 bases. Trimming removed 6 bases from V and 4 bases from J; junction bases left unmatched: 4. CDR1 MNHEY and CDR2 SMNVEV come from the germline V gene (reference sequence). The CDR3 is made up of 13 amino acids. The CDR3 region is CASSWTGTTEAFF. The CDR3 DNA follows: TGTGCCAGCAGCTGGACAGGGACCACTGAAGCTTTCTTT.

The chain uses TRBV5-5 and TRBJ1-4, with 8 nucleotides matching TRBD1. CDR3 size: 16 residues. Germline V CDR1 and CDR2: SGHKS, YYEKEE (reference sequence). Losses at the gene ends were 3 bases for V and 2 bases for J; bases not matched to a gene: 6. CDR3 sequence: CASSWTGSSTNEKLFF. The CDR3, as DNA: TGTGCCAGCAGCTGGACAGGGAGCTCCACTAATGAAAAACTGTTTTTT.

The table lists this clone with a few counts. The gene calls are TRBV5-4 and TRBJ1-1; a weak D match, TRBD1 (6 bases). Germline V gene sequence: CDR1 SGHNT, CDR2 YYREEE (reference sequence). With 4 bases removed from V and 0 bases from J, the gap between germline ends came to 10 bases. The CDR3 contains 14 residues. As DNA, the CDR3 is TGTGCCAGCAGCCAAACAGGGTTGAACACTGAAGCTTTCTTT. Translating it yields CASSQTGLNTEAFF.

The chain combines TRBV3-1 (or the pseudogene TRBV3-2) with TRBJ1-3; 9 bases fit TRBD1. The length of the CDR3 is 15 residues. CDR1 is LGHDT, CDR2 YNNKEL, per germline (reference sequence). V dropped 8 bases and J dropped 0; count of bases not matched to a gene: 5. CDR3 DNA: TGTGCCAGCCATCGGACAGGGGACTCTGGAAACACCATATATTTT. Protein: CASHRTGDSGNTIYF.

The chain carries TRBV29-1 and TRBJ1-1; no clear D gene. CDR3 length: 11 residues. CDR1 and CDR2 (germline): SQVTM, ANQGSEA. V lost 5 bases to trimming and J lost 1 base, with 5 bases between them. CDR3 sequence (DNA): TGCAGCGTTCCCTCGAACACTGAAGCTTTCTTT. Amino acids: CSVPSNTEAFF.

J is TRBJ1-6 and V is TRBV5-1; 10 nucleotides align to TRBD1. After removal of 2 bases from V and 11 bases from J, the junction contained 7 bases not matched to a gene. Germline CDR1 reads SGHRS; CDR2 reads YFSETQ. The CDR3 spans 15 residues. CDR3 coding DNA: TGCGCCAGCAGCTTTCAGCGGGACAGGGGTACACCCCTCCACTTT. Its translation is CASSFQRDRGTPLHF.

The rearrangement joins TRBV7-3 to TRBJ1-2, with 9 bases matching TRBD1. Per the germline V gene, CDR1 is SGHTA and CDR2 is FQGTGA. This CDR3 has 16 amino acids. The V segment lost 0 bases and the J segment 6 bases; nucleotides outside the gene matches: 8. CDR3 residues: CASSLTDRGGGNGYTF. As DNA, the CDR3 is TGTGCCAGCAGCTTAACGGACAGGGGCGGGGGAAATGGCTACACCTTC.

This chain joins TRBV14 and TRBJ2-3; 8 bases align to TRBD2. V lost 4 bases to trimming and J lost 1 base; unmatched junction nucleotides: 13. The CDR3 consists of 18 residues. Germline assignment: CDR1 SGHDN and CDR2 FVKESK. In DNA, the CDR3 is TGTGCCAGCAGCCCGTTGCGGGGGGCGACGTGGGGCACAGATACGCAGTATTTT. Translated, it gives CASSPLRGATWGTDTQYF.

The rearrangement joins TRBV6-5 to TRBJ2-3; TRBD1 matches at 9 bases. Germline CDR1 reads MNHEY; CDR2 reads SVGAGI. This CDR3 is 15 amino acids long. V was clipped by 6 bases and J by 4 bases; unmatched bases: 8. The CDR3 here is CASSIRTGAADTQYF. The CDR3 coding sequence is TGTGCCAGCAGCATTAGGACAGGGGCAGCAGATACGCAGTATTTT.

V gene TRBV29-1 combines with J gene TRBJ2-5; TRBD1 might be the D (5 bases). This CDR3 spans 13 amino acids. The germline gives CDR1 SQVTM, CDR2 ANQGSEA. Trimming shortened V by 2 bases and J by 3 bases, and 10 bases separated the two germline ends. CDR3 in amino acids: CSVERQSKETQYF. The DNA of the CDR3 is TGCAGCGTTGAACGACAGTCCAAAGAGACCCAGTACTTC.

The chain has TRBV19 and TRBJ1-5, with a tentative D call TRBD1 (6 bases). The CDR3 covers 13 residues. Germline CDR1 LNHDA, CDR2 SQIVND (reference sequence). V was clipped by 6 bases and J by 5 bases, with 11 bases between them. Here the CDR3 reads CASSPGHDQPQHF. CDR3 DNA: TGTGCCAGTAGCCCGGGACATGATCAGCCCCAGCATTTT.

This clone was detected only a few times. This same CDR3 is encoded by further DNA sequences in the sample. The chain joins TRBV7-6 to TRBJ2-2; 9 nucleotides align to TRBD2. This CDR3 comprises 17 residues. The J segment lost 4 bases and the V segment lost 1 base, leaving 7 bases of the junction unmatched. CDR1 SGHVS and CDR2 FNYEAQ come from the germline V gene. CDR3 sequence (DNA): TGTGCCAGCAGCTTAGGTGCGGGGGGGCCGGGCACCGGGGAGCTGTTTTTT. Encoded protein: CASSLGAGGPGTGELFF.

V and J are TRBV19 and TRBJ2-5, with D tentatively TRBD2 (6 bases). The CDR3 sequence is 13 residues long. V was clipped by 5 bases and J by 1 base, with 8 bases between them. Per germline, CDR1 LNHDA and CDR2 SQIVND (reference sequence). The CDR3 bases are TGTGCCAGTAGTTCGGGAGCCCAAGAGACCCAGTACTTC. Its translation is CASSSGAQETQYF.

J is TRBJ2-7 and V is TRBV10-1; D gene ambiguous. The CDR3 consists of 13 residues. Germline V gene data show CDR1 as WNHNN and CDR2 as SYGVQD (reference sequence). V lost 8 bases, J lost 7 bases, and 18 bases lay in between. The CDR3 spells CASFNGVGWEQYF. CDR3 bases: TGCGCCAGCTTTAACGGTGTGGGCTGGGAGCAGTACTTC.

This clone was recorded a few times. This sequence joins TRBV2 and TRBJ1-4; 7 bases align to TRBD1. The CDR3 covers 17 residues. Germline trimming cut 5 bases from V and 0 bases from J; bases unmatched to any gene: 9. Germline loops: CDR1 SNHLY, CDR2 FYNNEI. This CDR3 is CASSSTGEATTNEKLFF. The CDR3 DNA sequence: TGTGCCAGCAGTTCAACAGGGGAGGCGACAACTAATGAAAAACTGTTTTTT.

Only one count was recorded for this clone. The chain recombines TRBV5-1 with TRBJ2-1; 7 positions agree with TRBD2. Germline V gene sequence: CDR1 SGHRS, CDR2 YFSETQ. The CDR3 loop spans 17 amino acids. The V gene end was trimmed by 1 base and the J gene end by 7 bases; junction bases not matched to a gene: 14. The CDR3 is CASSLLTASGYGNEQFF. Here the CDR3 DNA reads TGCGCCAGCAGCTTGTTAACCGCTAGCGGTTATGGGAATGAGCAGTTCTTC.

V and J are TRBV6-2 or TRBV6-3 and TRBJ2-1, with 9 bases lining up with TRBD2. CDR3 length: 17 residues. Germline V CDR1 and CDR2: MNHEY, SVGEGT. Losses at the gene ends were 0 bases for V and 3 bases for J; bases not matched to a gene: 6. The CDR3 reads CASSYSSLAGVYNEQFF. For the CDR3, the DNA is TGTGCCAGCAGTTACTCAAGTTTAGCGGGAGTCTACAATGAGCAGTTCTTC.

V usage is TRBV7-9 and J usage is TRBJ1-4, with a weak D call TRBD1 (6 bases). This CDR3 contains 16 residues. The V and J ends lost 5 bases and 0 bases respectively, with 13 bases between them. CDR1 and CDR2 (germline): SEHNR, FQNEAQ (reference sequence). CDR3 DNA sequence: TGTGCCAGCAGCCTCCCTAGGGGGTCAACTAATGAAAAACTGTTTTTT. Protein product: CASSLPRGSTNEKLFF.

The gene calls are TRBV10-3 and TRBJ1-2; TRBD1 is a possible D gene (5 bases). Deletions cut 11 bases from V and 7 bases from J, with 26 bases between. This CDR3 has 15 residues. Germline-derived CDR1 and CDR2 are ENHRY and SYGVKD. The DNA of the CDR3 is TGTGCCGCAAGCGGCCGAACGTCCCCCGGGGGTGGCTACACCTTC. The encoded protein is CAASGRTSPGGGYTF.

The V gene is TRBV23-1, the J gene TRBJ1-5, with 9 bases identical to TRBD1. TRBV23-1 has ORF status, its function being uncertain. The J segment lost 5 bases and the V segment lost 4 bases, leaving 9 bases of the junction unmatched. This CDR3 spans 16 amino acids. Here the CDR3 reads CASSPLGTGRDQPQHF. For the CDR3, the DNA is TGCGCCAGCAGTCCACTCGGGACAGGGAGGGATCAGCCCCAGCATTTT.